This is a list of T cell receptor beta chains from one sample in a study of blood T cell repertoires in COVID-19. Only in-frame clones appear in the TCRdb table, and some are missing; sequencing was by immunoSEQ multiplex PCR. The table includes about 98,000 clones, about 80% detected once. The sequenced sample consisted of peripheral blood. The receptors here all came from a man in his sixties or seventies with acute or convalescent COVID-19. Both conserved end residues are part of each CDR3. A D gene is named only where the DNA matches it firmly. The size entry is marked missing in some rows and otherwise reads once, few, many or a size class.

TRBJ2-5,14,NA,few,TRBV7-2,CASRNWEPLGTQYF,TGTGCCAGCAGGAATTGGGAGCCTTTGGGGACCCAGTACTTC
TRBJ1-1,14,TRBD1,NA,TRBV6-4,CASRPDRAGTEAFF,TGTGCCAGCAGACCGGACAGGGCTGGGACTGAAGCTTTCTTT
TRBJ2-3,18,NA,few,TRBV10-2,CASSGLAPEGLYADTQYF,TGCGCCAGCAGTGGCCTAGCGCCAGAGGGGCTTTACGCAGATACGCAGTATTTT
TRBJ2-2,15,NA,NA,TRBV5-1,CASSFAGLNTGELFF,TGCGCCAGCAGCTTCGCGGGACTGAACACCGGGGAGCTGTTTTTT
TRBJ2-7,14,TRBD1,NA,TRBV19,CASSFTGGSYEQYF,TGTGCCAGTAGTTTCACAGGGGGCTCCTACGAGCAGTACTTC
TRBJ1-4,16,NA,NA,TRBV4-3,CASSLEAPSTNEKLFF,TGCGCCAGCAGCCTTGAAGCCCCCTCAACTAATGAAAAACTGTTTTTT
TRBJ1-6,14,NA,few,TRBV13,CASSLGSRNSPLHF,TGTGCCAGCAGCTTAGGTTCCAGAAATTCACCCCTCCACTTT
TRBJ2-2,16,NA,NA,TRBV6-5,CASSYIGGQNTGELFF,TGTGCCAGCAGTTACATAGGTGGACAGAACACCGGGGAGCTGTTTTTT
TRBJ2-7,15,NA,NA,TRBV7-2,CASSLWGQQRYEQYF,TGTGCCAGCAGCTTATGGGGCCAGCAGCGCTACGAGCAGTACTTC
TRBJ1-5,15,TRBD1,once,TRBV25-1,CASGPGTGDYQPQHF,TGTGCCAGCGGCCCCGGGACAGGGGATTATCAGCCCCAGCATTTT
TRBJ2-5,13,NA,NA,TRBV28,CASRQWPQETQYF,TGTGCCAGCCGACAGTGGCCCCAAGAGACCCAGTACTTC
TRBJ2-3,16,TRBD1,NA,TRBV18,CASSRTGTGGPDTQYF,TGTGCCAGCTCACGAACCGGGACAGGGGGACCAGATACGCAGTATTTT
TRBJ1-1,16,NA,NA,TRBV6-6,CASSYPENRVNTEAFF,TGTGCCAGCAGTTACCCGGAGAACAGGGTGAACACTGAAGCTTTCTTT
TRBJ2-2,14,NA,NA,TRBV27,CASSLARNTGELFF,TGTGCCAGCAGTTTAGCCAGGAACACCGGGGAGCTGTTTTTT
TRBJ1-1,13,NA,NA,TRBV12-3/TRBV12-4,CATRDRPNTEAFF,TGTGCCACCCGAGACAGGCCGAACACTGAAGCTTTCTTT
TRBJ2-7,13,NA,NA,TRBV12-5,CASGTRTACEQYF,TGTGCTAGTGGAACCCGGACTGCCTGCGAGCAGTACTTC
TRBJ2-2,15,NA,many,TRBV7-8,CASSLAGVGSGELFF,TGTGCCAGCAGCTTAGCGGGAGTGGGATCCGGGGAGCTGTTTTTT
TRBJ2-2,18,NA,NA,TRBV7-2,CASSLGGVTGTNTGELFF,TGTGCCAGCAGCTTAGGGGGGGTGACAGGGACAAACACCGGGGAGCTGTTTTTT
TRBJ1-6,15,TRBD1,few,TRBV11-2,CASSPQGANNSPLHF,TGTGCCAGCAGCCCACAGGGGGCTAACAATTCACCCCTCCACTTT
TRBJ2-7,15,TRBD2,few,TRBV5-8,CASSLAGGRAYEQYF,TGTGCCAGCAGCTTGGCAGGTGGGAGGGCCTACGAGCAGTACTTC
TRBJ2-7,17,TRBD2,NA,TRBV28,CASSLFGTSGRRYEQYF,TGTGCCAGCAGTTTATTCGGGACTAGCGGGAGGAGGTACGAGCAGTACTTC
TRBJ1-4,16,NA,NA,TRBV19,CASHLHPRATNEKLFF,TGTGCCAGCCACCTTCATCCCAGGGCAACTAATGAAAAACTGTTTTTT
TRBJ1-4,14,TRBD1,NA,TRBV3-1/TRBV3-2,CASSPTGTNEKLFF,TGTGCCAGCAGCCCGACAGGGACAAACGAAAAACTGTTTTTT
TRBJ2-3,15,NA,NA,TRBV6-2/TRBV6-3,CASSWGGNPSGTQYF,TGTGCCAGCAGTTGGGGCGGGAACCCCAGTGGTACGCAGTATTTT
TRBJ2-5,13,NA,NA,TRBV7-2,CASRVLGGETQYF,TGTGCCAGTAGAGTTTTGGGGGGAGAGACCCAGTACTTC
TRBJ2-5,15,TRBD1,NA,TRBV11-3,CASSLGTGGLETQYF,TGTGCCAGCAGCTTAGGGACAGGGGGCCTAGAGACCCAGTACTTC
TRBJ2-1,13,NA,NA,TRBV29-1,CSVEDLRVDEQFF,TGCAGCGTTGAGGACCTCAGGGTTGATGAGCAGTTCTTC
TRBJ2-7,16,NA,NA,TRBV27,CASSLSIGGGPYEQYF,TGTGCCAGCAGTTTATCGATTGGGGGGGGCCCCTACGAGCAGTACTTC
TRBJ2-3,14,NA,NA,TRBV12-5,CASGLGTAADTQYF,TGTGCTAGTGGTTTGGGGACAGCGGCAGATACGCAGTATTTT
TRBJ1-5,17,NA,NA,TRBV19,CASSIGNGRASNQPQHF,TGTGCCAGTAGTATAGGAAACGGCAGGGCCAGTAATCAGCCCCAGCATTTT
TRBJ1-1,16,TRBD1,NA,TRBV7-3,CASSLPSPGQGAEAFF,TGTGCCAGCAGCTTACCCTCTCCGGGACAGGGGGCTGAAGCTTTCTTT
TRBJ1-2,14,NA,NA,TRBV5-1,CASSPQGPDYGYTF,TGCGCCAGCAGCCCCCAGGGCCCGGACTATGGCTACACCTTC
TRBJ1-6,15,NA,many,TRBV18,CASSARQDHNSPLHF,TGTGCCAGCTCCGCCCGGCAGGATCATAATTCACCCCTCCACTTT
TRBJ1-5,18,NA,many,TRBV21-1,CASSFVTGRTTSNQPQHF,TGTGCCAGCAGCTTTGTGACAGGGAGGACGACGAGCAATCAGCCCCAGCATTTT
TRBJ2-4,16,NA,NA,TRBV12-2,CASRLRFAGSGNIQYF,TGTGCAAGTCGCCTACGCTTTGCCGGGTCCGGAAACATTCAGTACTTC
TRBJ1-4,15,TRBD1,NA,TRBV7-2,CASSLDRGTNEKLFF,TGTGCCAGCAGCTTAGACAGGGGAACTAATGAAAAACTGTTTTTT
TRBJ2-1,13,TRBD2,NA,TRBV10-3,CAINRGEGNEQFF,TGTGCCATCAATAGAGGGGAGGGCAATGAGCAGTTCTTC
TRBJ2-3,18,NA,NA,TRBV4-3,CASSQDGARGRRADTQYF,TGCGCCAGCAGCCAAGATGGGGCACGTGGGAGGAGGGCAGATACGCAGTATTTT
TRBJ2-5,14,TRBD2,few,TRBV9,CASSRSGGQGTQYF,TGTGCCAGCAGCCGTAGCGGGGGGCAAGGCACCCAGTACTTC
TRBJ1-2,12,NA,NA,TRBV6-5,CASSPGEHGYTF,TGTGCCAGCAGTCCAGGGGAGCACGGCTACACCTTC
TRBJ2-7,19,NA,NA,TRBV7-9,CASSLGGGHIYSSSYEQYF,TGTGCCAGCAGCTTAGGAGGGGGACACATATATTCAAGCTCCTACGAGCAGTACTTC
TRBJ1-2,13,TRBD1,NA,TRBV2,CASRTTGNYGYTF,TGTGCCAGCAGGACGACAGGGAACTATGGCTACACCTTC
TRBJ1-6,16,TRBD1,NA,TRBV27,CASSLSSLGQGVPLHF,TGTGCCAGCAGTTTAAGTAGTTTGGGACAGGGTGTCCCCCTCCACTTT
TRBJ2-5,14,NA,NA,TRBV7-2,CASSLGGWGETQYF,TGTGCCAGCAGCTTGGGAGGTTGGGGGGAGACCCAGTACTTC
TRBJ1-1,14,TRBD1,NA,TRBV28,CASSLRDREGIGFF,TGTGCCAGCAGTTTAAGGGACAGAGAGGGCATTGGTTTCTTT
TRBJ1-5,13,NA,NA,TRBV25-1,CASSDAGNQPQHF,TGTGCCAGCAGTGACGCGGGCAATCAGCCCCAGCATTTT
TRBJ2-4,14,TRBD2,once,TRBV5-1,CASSSMTGGNIQYF,TGCGCCAGCAGCTCAATGACGGGGGGGAACATTCAGTACTTC
TRBJ2-3,15,TRBD1,few,TRBV28,CASSLRDSRTDTQYF,TGTGCCAGCAGTTTAAGGGACAGCCGCACAGATACGCAGTATTTT
TRBJ2-5,16,NA,NA,TRBV5-1,CASSLESSGRGETQYF,TGCGCCAGCAGCTTGGAGAGTAGCGGCAGAGGGGAGACCCAGTACTTC
TRBJ1-1,13,NA,few,TRBV7-2,CASSLYLNTEAFF,TGTGCCAGCAGCTTATATTTGAACACTGAAGCTTTCTTT
TRBJ1-5,15,TRBD1,NA,TRBV10-3,CAISETQGAGQPQHF,TGTGCCATCAGTGAAACCCAGGGGGCAGGACAGCCCCAGCATTTT
TRBJ2-5,13,TRBD2,few,TRBV12-3/TRBV12-4,CASSFGRAETQYF,TGTGCCAGCAGTTTCGGGAGGGCCGAGACCCAGTACTTC
TRBJ2-4,13,NA,NA,TRBV7-3,CASSPPGVNIQYF,TGTGCCAGCAGCCCCCCGGGGGTAAACATTCAGTACTTC